These T cell receptor beta chains were read from a single sample in a study of T cell repertoires in cytomegalovirus infection. TCRdb independently ran MiXCR on the reads; one entry per CDR3 protein. The table records a few hundred thousand distinct CDR3 sequences, around 40% of them present only once. Antigens of these TCRs are unknown. Sequencing was performed on cultured PBMCs, taken from culture after CMV antigen stimulation. The receptors stem from a human donor in good health (CMV status not recorded). Some clones in this sample may be carry-over from other donors' samples. The CDR3 runs from the conserved cysteine through the conserved F or W. Fields, in order: CDR3 length, J gene, clone size, D gene, V gene, CDR3 DNA, CDR3 protein. D genes are given only for firm matches. Part of the rows lack a size; the others show once, few, many or a class for expanded clones.

len: 16; j_gene: TRBJ2-1; abundance: .; d_gene: .; v_gene: TRBV18; CDR3nt: TGTGCCAGCTCACCGGGCAAGTCTGCCCCGGACAGTGAGCAGTTCTTC; CDR3aa: CASSPGKSAPDSEQFF
len: 18; j_gene: TRBJ1-6; abundance: .; d_gene: .; v_gene: TRBV6-1; CDR3nt: TGTGCCAGCAGTGTCAATCCCGGGACAACTTCTTATAATTCACCCCTCCACTTT; CDR3aa: CASSVNPGTTSYNSPLHF
len: 14; j_gene: TRBJ1-1; abundance: few; d_gene: .; v_gene: TRBV6-5; CDR3nt: TGTGCCAGCAGCTCCGTGGGGGTTCAAACTGAAGCTTTCTTT; CDR3aa: CASSSVGVQTEAFF
len: 13; j_gene: TRBJ1-5; abundance: few; d_gene: .; v_gene: TRBV6-1; CDR3nt: TGTGCCAGCAAAGGACTGTCCAATCAGCCCCAGCATTTT; CDR3aa: CASKGLSNQPQHF
len: 14; j_gene: TRBJ2-3; abundance: .; d_gene: TRBD2; v_gene: TRBV10-3; CDR3nt: TGTGCCATCAGGCCGGGACTAGCGGGGGAAACGCAGTATTTT; CDR3aa: CAIRPGLAGETQYF
len: 13; j_gene: TRBJ1-2; abundance: .; d_gene: .; v_gene: TRBV6-6; CDR3nt: TGTGCCACCGGTCGGATAAAGGACTATGGCTACACCTTC; CDR3aa: CATGRIKDYGYTF
len: 15; j_gene: TRBJ2-1; abundance: .; d_gene: TRBD2; v_gene: TRBV2; CDR3nt: TGTGCCAGCAGGGATACTAGCGGGGGGTACAATGAGCAGTTCTTC; CDR3aa: CASRDTSGGYNEQFF
len: 13; j_gene: TRBJ1-2; abundance: .; d_gene: .; v_gene: TRBV3-1; CDR3nt: TGTGCCAGCAGTCCGGACAGCGGCGGGGGCTACACCTTC; CDR3aa: CASSPDSGGGYTF
len: 17; j_gene: TRBJ2-5; abundance: .; d_gene: TRBD2; v_gene: TRBV6-6; CDR3nt: TGTGCCATCAGTCTAGGACTAGCGGGGGGCACGCAGGAGACCCAGTACTTC; CDR3aa: CAISLGLAGGTQETQYF
len: 15; j_gene: TRBJ1-4; abundance: .; d_gene: .; v_gene: TRBV5-5; CDR3nt: TGTGCCAGCAGCTTGGGTCTGGGATTAGATGAAAAACTGTTTTTT; CDR3aa: CASSLGLGLDEKLFF
len: 16; j_gene: TRBJ1-3; abundance: few; d_gene: .; v_gene: TRBV7-9; CDR3nt: TGTGCCAGCAGCTTAGACCCTGCTGCCTCTGGAAACACCATATATTTT; CDR3aa: CASSLDPAASGNTIYF
len: 15; j_gene: TRBJ2-3; abundance: few; d_gene: .; v_gene: TRBV12-3/TRBV12-4; CDR3nt: TGTGCCAGCAGTTCTAGCGTTGACATGGCAGATACGCAGTATTTT; CDR3aa: CASSSSVDMADTQYF
len: 15; j_gene: TRBJ2-2; abundance: few; d_gene: .; v_gene: TRBV9; CDR3nt: TGTGCCAGCAGCGTAGCAGGGGGGATCGCCGGGGAGCTGTTTTTT; CDR3aa: CASSVAGGIAGELFF
len: 16; j_gene: TRBJ2-6; abundance: .; d_gene: .; v_gene: TRBV5-4; CDR3nt: TGTGCCAGCAGCTTAACTACACCTTCTGGGGCCAACGTCCTGACTTTC; CDR3aa: CASSLTTPSGANVLTF
len: 13; j_gene: TRBJ2-5; abundance: once; d_gene: .; v_gene: TRBV2; CDR3nt: TGTGCCAGCAGCGCCACAGGAAAAGAGACCCAGTACTTC; CDR3aa: CASSATGKETQYF
len: 16; j_gene: TRBJ2-1; abundance: .; d_gene: TRBD2; v_gene: TRBV12-3/TRBV12-4; CDR3nt: TGTGCCAGCAGTTTTTCGGGACTAGTGGTCCACAATGAGCAGTTCTTC; CDR3aa: CASSFSGLVVHNEQFF
len: 16; j_gene: TRBJ2-5; abundance: .; d_gene: TRBD2; v_gene: TRBV7-9; CDR3nt: TGTGCCAGCAGCTTCGGCGGGAGGGCGTACCAAGAGACCCAGTACTTC; CDR3aa: CASSFGGRAYQETQYF
len: 16; j_gene: TRBJ2-4; abundance: .; d_gene: .; v_gene: TRBV6-6; CDR3nt: TGTGCCAGCAAAGACCGGGGGGGGACAGCTGAAAACATTCAGTACTTC; CDR3aa: CASKDRGGTAENIQYF
len: 14; j_gene: TRBJ1-4; abundance: few; d_gene: .; v_gene: TRBV6-5; CDR3nt: TGTGCCAGCAGCCCCCCCGCGACCGCCGAAAAACTGTTTTTT; CDR3aa: CASSPPATAEKLFF
len: 13; j_gene: TRBJ2-7; abundance: .; d_gene: .; v_gene: TRBV6-8; CDR3nt: TGTGCCAGCAGTTACTTCCTCGGCCACGAGCAGTACTTC; CDR3aa: CASSYFLGHEQYF
len: 13; j_gene: TRBJ2-7; abundance: .; d_gene: .; v_gene: TRBV7-4; CDR3nt: TGTGCCAGCACCGTGTCTGGGGCCTACGAGCAGTACTTC; CDR3aa: CASTVSGAYEQYF
len: 12; j_gene: TRBJ2-1; abundance: few; d_gene: .; v_gene: TRBV4-3; CDR3nt: TGCGCCAGCAGCCTGCGGGTTGGTGAGCAGTTCTTC; CDR3aa: CASSLRVGEQFF
len: 15; j_gene: TRBJ1-5; abundance: many; d_gene: .; v_gene: TRBV7-9; CDR3nt: TGTGCCAGCAGCCCCGGAGATTATAGCAATCAGCCCCAGCATTTT; CDR3aa: CASSPGDYSNQPQHF
len: 14; j_gene: TRBJ2-6; abundance: .; d_gene: .; v_gene: TRBV6-2/TRBV6-3; CDR3nt: TGTGCCAGCACGGGCCCCTCTGGGGCCAACGTCCTGACTTTC; CDR3aa: CASTGPSGANVLTF
len: 15; j_gene: TRBJ1-4; abundance: once; d_gene: .; v_gene: TRBV15; CDR3nt: TGTGCCACCAGCCCCGAGAGGCTCACTAATGAAAAACTGTTTTTT; CDR3aa: CATSPERLTNEKLFF
len: 15; j_gene: TRBJ2-2; abundance: .; d_gene: .; v_gene: TRBV12-3/TRBV12-4; CDR3nt: TGTGCCAGCAGTTTAGTTTTGTCTGGCACCGGGGAGCTGTTTTTT; CDR3aa: CASSLVLSGTGELFF
len: 16; j_gene: TRBJ1-4; abundance: few; d_gene: .; v_gene: TRBV7-2; CDR3nt: TGTGCCAGCAGCTTAGCAGGTTCGGGGGCGGGGGAAAAACTGTTTTTT; CDR3aa: CASSLAGSGAGEKLFF
len: 14; j_gene: TRBJ2-5; abundance: .; d_gene: .; v_gene: TRBV4-1; CDR3nt: TGCGCCAGCAGCCAAGATATCTCCGCGGAGACCCAGTACTTC; CDR3aa: CASSQDISAETQYF
len: 15; j_gene: TRBJ2-1; abundance: .; d_gene: TRBD2; v_gene: TRBV6-8; CDR3nt: TGTGCCAGCAGGACTACTAGCGCGTCCCTCAATGAGCAGTTCTTC; CDR3aa: CASRTTSASLNEQFF
len: 15; j_gene: TRBJ1-1; abundance: .; d_gene: TRBD1; v_gene: TRBV7-9; CDR3nt: TGTGCCAGCAGCTGGGGGGACAGGGGAAACACTGAAGCTTTCTTT; CDR3aa: CASSWGDRGNTEAFF
len: 17; j_gene: TRBJ2-2; abundance: few; d_gene: TRBD2; v_gene: TRBV6-1; CDR3nt: TGTGCCAGCAGTTCTTCCCGGACTAGCGTGATCGGCGGGGAGCTGTTTTTT; CDR3aa: CASSSSRTSVIGGELFF
len: 17; j_gene: TRBJ1-3; abundance: .; d_gene: TRBD1; v_gene: TRBV7-6; CDR3nt: TGTGCCAGCAGCCTATATCGGACAGGGAGACCTGGAAACACCATATATTTT; CDR3aa: CASSLYRTGRPGNTIYF